The 17 T cell receptor beta chains presented below share a single source sample, sequenced in a study of regulatory T cells in long-lasting Graves disease. This sample's time point: newly diagnosed GD, antithyroid drugs for less than 3 months. The TCR library was made from RNA extracted from PBMCs. Both iRepertoire HTBI primers and Arm-PCR of CDR3 regions were used to build the TCR beta libraries. TCRdb recomputed calls from the multiplex PCR reads with MiXCR, one row per CDR3 protein. The sample carries more than 350,000 distinct CDR3 sequences, about 15% recorded once. The sample also formed part of further work on T cells in Graves' hyperthyroidism and ophthalmopathy.

Specimen: peripheral blood mononuclear cells (PBMCs), collected at new diagnosis, from a patient treated with antithyroid drugs. These receptors were obtained from a woman aged 30 to 39 with Graves disease.

In the case of this clonotype: One base separates it from a far larger clone, so it is likely a read error. This chain connects TRBV2 to TRBJ2-7; possible D gene TRBD1, 5 bases. With the DNA end fitting TRBJ2-3 better, the J assignment may be wrong. Per germline, CDR1 SNHLY and CDR2 FYNNEI. The CDR3 loop spans 15 amino acids. The CDR3 coding sequence is TGTGCCAGCAGTGAACGAAGCCCCGAGACAGATGCGCAGTATTTT. Its translation is CASSERSPETDAQYF.

This clonotype has a count of ten or more. The CDR3 spells CASSLTGGEQFF. The CDR3 DNA reads TGTGCCAGCAGCTTAACGGGGGGGGAGCAGTTCTTC. V and J are TRBV7-3 and TRBJ2-1; 7 bases map to TRBD2. The V gene's germline CDR1 is SGHTA and CDR2 FQGTGA. The junction had 0 bases not matched to a gene; V was cut back by 0 bases and J by 10 bases. This CDR3 comprises 12 residues.

V gene TRBV12-3 or TRBV12-4 combines with J gene TRBJ2-1; 14 bases align to TRBD2. There are 16 residues in the CDR3. V lost 8 bases, J lost 9 bases, and 12 bases stayed unmatched. The CDR3 protein is CASGIPGLAGVGEQFF. Here the CDR3 DNA reads TGTGCCAGCGGGATCCCGGGACTAGCGGGAGTAGGTGAGCAGTTCTTC.

The V call is TRBV27, the J call TRBJ1-5, with 7 positions matching TRBD1. J was trimmed by 8 bases and V by 5 bases; bases with no gene match: 6. Germline V gene sequence: CDR1 MNHEY, CDR2 SMNVEV (reference sequence). This CDR3 spans 13 amino acids. The CDR3: CASSPGQWEPQHF. The CDR3 DNA is TGTGCCAGCAGTCCGGGACAGTGGGAGCCCCAGCATTTT.

This clonotype was detected a few times. The J gene is TRBJ1-1, the V gene TRBV7-9, with D unresolved. Trimming removed 2 bases at V and 7 bases at J, with 8 bases between. From germline, CDR1 is SEHNR and CDR2 FQNEAQ (reference sequence). The CDR3 contains 12 residues. In nucleotides, the CDR3 is TGTGCCAGCAGCTTAATAGGGAATGAAGCTTTCTTT. It yields the protein CASSLIGNEAFF.

A note on this clonotype: This likely reflects a read error, since a far larger clone is one base away. The chain links TRBV9 to TRBJ1-1; no reliable D call. The CDR3 has 14 amino acids. Germline loops: CDR1 SGDLS, CDR2 YYNGEE. V lost 9 bases and J 6 bases, leaving 21 bases between the germline ends. The CDR3 DNA reads TGTGCCAACAGTTTTAAACAGCTCCCCCCTGAAGCTTTCTTT. Residues: CANSFKQLPPEAFF.

Ten or more counts support this clonotype. J is TRBJ2-1 and V is TRBV28; 10 nucleotides align to TRBD2. The CDR3 contains 16 residues. Per the germline V gene, CDR1 is MDHEN and CDR2 is SYDVKM. The trim removed 5 bases at V and 9 bases at J, leaving 13 bases unmatched. The CDR3 region has the DNA TGTGCCAGCAGTCCCGCCTTGGTAGCGGGAGGAGGTGAGCAGTTCTTC. Its translation is CASSPALVAGGGEQFF.

The chain employs TRBV7-9 and TRBJ2-7; D is perhaps TRBD2 (7 bases). V was pared by 5 bases and J by 4 bases, with 21 bases between. This CDR3 is built from 16 residues. Germline lookup yields CDR1 SEHNR and CDR2 FQNEAQ (reference sequence). The CDR3 nucleotides are TGTGCCAGCAGCAACGGGGGGCTAGCGGAAGATTACGAGCAGTACTTC. Its translation: CASSNGGLAEDYEQYF.

In this sample, this clonotype turned up many times. This chain links TRBV6-2 or TRBV6-3 with TRBJ2-3, with D unclear. Trimming left V 6 bases short and J 4 bases short, with 20 bases between. CDR1 and CDR2 (germline): MNHEY, SVGEGT. The CDR3 consists of 16 residues. The CDR3 DNA follows: TGTGCCAGCAGCCTCCACGGCCGGCCCTCCCCAGATACGCAGTATTTT. Its protein is CASSLHGRPSPDTQYF.

This clonotype was found many times. This rearrangement joins TRBV24-1 to TRBJ2-3; the D gene is possibly TRBD1 (6 bases). The CDR3 is 15 residues long. Between the trimmed V and J ends, which lost 1 base and 1 base, there was a span of 8 bases. The V gene's germline CDR1 is KGHDR and CDR2 SFDVKD. Here the CDR3 reads CATSDFGTRTDTQYF. CDR3 coding DNA: TGTGCCACCAGTGATTTCGGGACACGCACAGATACGCAGTATTTT.

This clonotype was counted at least ten times. The chain joins TRBV5-4 to TRBJ2-3; 11 bases fit TRBD2. Germline CDR1 and CDR2: SGHNT and YYREEE (reference sequence). This CDR3 has 14 residues. The V gene end was trimmed by 8 bases and the J gene end by 1 base; junction bases not matched to a gene: 3. For the CDR3, the DNA is TGTGCCAGTAAACTAGCGGGAGGCACAGATACGCAGTATTTT. Protein sequence: CASKLAGGTDTQYF.

This clonotype appeared many times. This chain connects TRBV7-9 to TRBJ2-2, with 12 bases identical to TRBD2. The CDR3 spans 16 residues. Germline lookup yields CDR1 SEHNR and CDR2 FQNEAQ (reference sequence). The V gene end was trimmed by 5 bases and the J gene end by 7 bases; junction bases not matched to a gene: 8. The CDR3 here is CASSPPSGRALGELFF. The CDR3 DNA follows: TGTGCCAGCAGCCCTCCTAGCGGGAGGGCCCTCGGGGAGCTGTTTTTT.

This clonotype was picked up many times. This chain joins TRBV3-1 and TRBJ2-7; D may be TRBD1 (6 bases). The germline CDR1 and CDR2 sequences are LGHDT and YNNKEL (reference sequence). There are 13 residues in the CDR3. The V and J ends lost 0 bases and 7 bases respectively, with 10 bases between them. The CDR3, as DNA: TGTGCCAGCAGCCAAGATGTCCAGGGGGAGCAGTACTTC. This encodes CASSQDVQGEQYF.

This clonotype was observed at least ten times. The chain has TRBV29-1 and TRBJ2-3, with TRBD1 identical over 7 bases. The V and J ends lost 6 bases and 6 bases, in that order; junction bases with no gene match: 9. Per the germline V gene, CDR1 is SQVTM and CDR2 is ANQGSEA. The CDR3 spans 13 residues. CDR3 DNA sequence: TGCAGCGTCTACAGACAGGGTGGGGATACGCAGTATTTT. Its translation is CSVYRQGGDTQYF.

This clonotype was recorded at least ten times. The rearrangement joins TRBV9 to TRBJ2-7; D is unresolved. This CDR3 is 14 amino acids long. Germline CDR1 and CDR2: SGDLS and YYNGEE. V was clipped by 0 bases and J by 3 bases, with 10 bases between them. The CDR3 loop is CASSVDADFYEQYF. The CDR3 DNA reads TGTGCCAGCAGCGTAGACGCAGATTTCTACGAGCAGTACTTC. Full variable domain (missing parts from reference TRBV9 and TRBJ2-7): DSGVTQTPKHLITATGQRVTLRCSPRSGDLSVYWYQQSLDQGLQFLIQYYNGEERAKGNILERFSAQQFPDLHSELNLSSLELGDSALYFCASSVDADFYEQYFGPGTRLTVT.

The V and J genes are TRBV29-1 and TRBJ1-1; 8 nucleotides agree with TRBD1. CDR3 length: 12 amino acids. Germline trimming cut 7 bases from V and 4 bases from J; bases unmatched to any gene: 5. Germline V gives CDR1 SQVTM, CDR2 ANQGSEA. CDR3 sequence reads: CSAQTGVTEAFF. CDR3 nucleotides: TGCAGCGCCCAGACAGGGGTCACTGAAGCTTTCTTT. The full variable domain, with the rest looked up from reference TRBV29-1 and TRBJ1-1, is SAVISQKPSRDICQRGTSLTIQCQVDSQVTMMFWYRQQPGQSLTLIATANQGSEATYESGFVIDKFPISRPNLTFSTLTVSNMSPEDSSIYLCSAQTGVTEAFFGQGTRLTVV.

This clonotype was detected only a few times. The chain uses TRBV29-1 and TRBJ2-3; 8 bases fit TRBD2. The CDR3 contains 11 residues. In germline, CDR1 is SQVTM, CDR2 ANQGSEA. V was pared by 7 bases and J by 6 bases, with 3 bases of the junction left unmatched. CDR3 DNA: TGCAGCGCCGGGAGGGTGGATACGCAGTATTTT. Translated: CSAGRVDTQYF.